The present T cell receptor (beta chain) was sequenced within a study of cytomegalovirus exposure and HLA in healthy donors (dated by TCRdb to about 2017). Broadly, across the study: According to an earlier analysis of several hundred of the donors, 150 million to 200 million T cells yielded some 120 million unique TCR beta sequences and 250 to 350 Gb of sequence data. In a later analysis, previously published TCR beta repertoires from about 640 donors were re-analyzed and high-resolution HLA genotyping was added so that TCR occurrence patterns could be studied. Among the roughly 390 genotyped donors, 81% belonged to the genetic ancestry cluster associated with self-reported Caucasian donors. The number of typed donors differed by locus: about 620-640 for A, B, C, DRB1 and DQB1; 500 to 550 for DQA1; around 580 for DPA1; and about 470 for DPB1. Besides the first cohort of under 700 subjects, a separate validation cohort made up of 120 different subjects was used. Using immunosequencing, the study profiled T cell repertoires from about 610 subjects and related those repertoires to cytomegalovirus serostatus. The later analysis used no new phenotypic data to find candidate immune exposures, relying instead on TCR beta sequences and their occurrence across donors. Roughly 5 DR-DQ haplotypes were treated as single units for association and clustering because of strong linkage in the cohort. To predict cytomegalovirus infection status, the study brought together high-throughput TCR immunosequencing, statistical association of individual TCRs with disease status, and machine learning. Every discovery cohort repertoire had been produced on one sequencing platform. Around 300 gigabases of sequencing data and approximately 93 million unique TCR sequences were included in an early release covering over 600 HLA-typed donors. An earlier analysis of several hundred of the donors applied high-throughput TCR beta sequencing to assess whether each TCR beta V gene segment acted as functional or pseudogenic. Among a few hundred genotyped donors of the cohort, an average of around 240,000 unique TCR beta nucleotide sequences were sequenced per donor, 15% to 20% of them non-productive. A later genetic analysis used genome-wide SNP genotypes for about 55% of the 666 donors, treating that subset as a discovery cohort. Donor age, sex, ethnicity and CMV serostatus were compiled together with the repertoire data. Class I and class II HLA loci were covered by the typing at four-digit resolution. The study aimed to test whether signatures of past pathogen exposure could be identified by cataloging public T cell receptors.

Measured from the cysteine to the phenylalanine, the CDR3 is 18 residues long. Left in the record is the CDR3 DNA by itself, 54 bases read in frame from the first base. V and J are truncated by 4 bases and 2 bases respectively, leaving an intervening sequence of 22 bases. The germline V gene sets CDR1 to LGHNA and CDR2 to YSLEER. Notes on this clone: Its antigen is still unknown. It has no much larger one-base neighbor in the sample; base qualities were not kept.

The cohort comprised more than 550 healthy bone marrow donors. Cohort members were all nominally healthy when sampled, although unrecorded immune exposures were likely present. The donor was CMV seropositive and was included in the group of about 290 seropositive cohort members. A peripheral blood sample was provided by each donor, and peripheral blood mononuclear cells were used for TCR beta sequencing. The Qiagen DNeasy Blood Extraction Kit was used to extract genomic DNA from the blood cell samples. Broader findings and caveats from the paper: According to a later analysis, parvovirus B19, influenza, CMV and Epstein-Barr virus appeared linked to several top co-occurrence clusters. The presence/absence analyses assumed that sequencing depth was roughly uniform across donors, and that assumption may not be true. Some IMGT-functional V segments, including TRBV6-2 and TRBV6-3, could not be distinguished by the 87-base-pair reads and were therefore excluded. A cluster of highly shared sequence variants was judged likely to be a technical artifact of the sequencing pipeline. The only immune exposure information available for the cohort was CMV serostatus. Because HLA typing was unavailable for some donors at each locus, only the typed subset was used in association tests. Most TCR sequences were observed very rarely across donors, whereas some public TCRs were present in many individuals. The authors suggested that the approach could potentially be generalized to other disease states and immunological phenotypes. In a later analysis, HLA-associated TCR beta chains were found to be more clonally expanded and to have lower generation probabilities than equally common non-associated chains. In this cohort, only TCR beta chains were sequenced, and detectable features were limited by the absence of alpha or paired-chain data. A total of 150 to 200 TCR beta chains were listed by the study as associated with cytomegalovirus. Most CMV-associated TCR beta chains appeared to be HLA-restricted in a later analysis, and the HLA associations seemed to be driven largely by CMV exposure. Correlated functional status among segregating V segments might be attributable to linkage disequilibrium, but an unknown experimental factor could not be ruled out. An association between a missense DCLRE1C variant and V-gene and J-gene trimming of TCR beta chains was found in a later genetic analysis and replicated in an independent cohort. The classifier was reported to diagnose cytomegalovirus status with high specificity and sensitivity in both the original cohort and the validation cohort. In a later analysis, more than 15,000 TCR beta sequences were associated with specific HLA alleles at a false discovery rate of 0.05. A later genetic analysis reported fewer N-insertions in productive TCRs among donors in an Asian-associated ancestry cluster than the roughly 650-donor mean. In a later analysis, the rate of TCR association differed among HLA loci, with DRB1 alleles having the most associated TCRs and HLA-C alleles having the fewest. In an earlier analysis of roughly 560 of the donors, most TCR beta V segments were observed in productive rearrangements about 90% or about 30% of the time, broadly matching IMGT annotations. When HLA alleles, especially DR and DQ, strongly co-occurred, attributing TCR associations to individual alleles was difficult. Because counts were too low, about 17 rarely observed V segments, including chromosome 9 orphons, were excluded from the earlier analysis of roughly 580 of the donors. A further reported finding was that TCR beta sequences accurately predicted the HLA-A and HLA-B alleles for most subjects in the first cohort. A few of the identified cytomegalovirus-associated TCR beta chains were confirmed in vitro to be specific for cytomegalovirus antigens.

Library preparation employed the immunoSEQ multiplex PCR assay. The multiplex PCR relied on a mix of 60 forward primers for TCR Vbeta segments and 13 reverse primers for TCR Jbeta segments. A multiplex PCR assay on genomic DNA amplified the CDR3 region of rearranged TCR beta genes. The amplified TCR beta libraries were sequenced on the Illumina HiSeq System as 87-base-pair reads. The published analysis was carried out like this. In a later analysis, 70 million to 95 million unique TCR beta chains were counted across the approximately 640 repertoires, and roughly 10 million of these chains were shared by at least two donors. To remove PCR and sequencing errors, raw reads were error-corrected and collapsed into unique sequences using a nearest-neighbor algorithm that merged closely related sequences. CDR3 sequences were aligned to IMGT reference sequences to assign V, D and J gene segments. Each retained sequence needed at least a six-nucleotide match to both a V gene segment and a J gene segment. A rearrangement was called productive if the CDR3 had no stop codons and remained in frame with V and J, and every other rearrangement was called non-productive. CDR3 was defined according to IMGT convention as the region running from the second conserved V-encoded cysteine to the conserved J-encoded phenylalanine. In an earlier analysis of more than 550 of the donors, sequences lacking an unambiguous match to a single V gene segment were excluded. An earlier analysis of about 590 of the donors classified V segments as functional when productive rearrangements were above 56.7% and as segregating when the standard deviation between donors was above 5%. A statistical classification framework was built to diagnose cytomegalovirus status from the catalog of TCR beta chain sequences. In a later analysis, V and J genes were assigned by comparing TCR nucleotide sequences against IMGT/GENE-DB human TR gene sequences. In a later analysis, CDR3 sequences and most-parsimonious VDJ recombination scenarios were assigned using the TCRdist pipeline. A later analysis defined each TCR beta chain by its CDR3 amino acid sequence plus V-gene family, and excluded reads lacking a unique V-gene family. A later analysis removed 550 to 700 highly shared, low-generation-probability nucleotide sequences to deal with suspected cross-contamination and a sequencing artifact. In a later analysis, a clonal expansion index was calculated for each public chain from normalized within-repertoire ranks of inferred template counts. In a later analysis, generation probabilities were computed using a VDJ recombination model fitted to out-of-frame rearrangements, and the results were checked against IGoR. In a later analysis, TCR-TCR, TCR-HLA and TCR-CMV co-occurrence was scored with hypergeometric tests, and a repertoire-size bias correction was applied to TCR pairs. To estimate false discovery rates, a later analysis permuted the HLA or CMV assignments 20 times. In a later analysis, co-occurring TCRs were grouped using DBSCAN, with TCRdist sequence similarity added in when clustering inside HLA-allele-positive subsets. Repertoires with fewer than 30,000 or more than 120,000 public chains were left out of co-occurrence clustering, as were about five repertoires with anomalous nucleotide sharing. TCRdb limited this immuneACCESS table to in-frame rearrangements with V and J called. A share of clones is missing; checked studies link under half to unresolved V genes, and the rest is unexplained. The V and J calls and clone size are taken from that table; D and trimming were inferred from the DNA. This sample is represented by about 93,000 clones; less than 80% of them were singletons. Under 6% of the sample is held by the ten biggest clonotypes.

The TCR originated in a boy younger than 18 in good health and CMV-seropositive. The receptor chain draws on TRBV4-3 and TRBJ2-3; the D gene is perhaps TRBD2, from 6 matching bases. The source material was PBMCs. The CDR3 loop reads CASSLTYPAGHDTDTQYF. In nucleotides, the sequence is TGCGCCAGCAGCCTAACCTACCCGGCGGGGCATGACACAGATACGCAGTATTTT.